The 15 T cell receptor beta chains given below trace back to one sample, sequenced in a study of breast tumors, draining lymph nodes, adjacent tissues. The lymph nodes were axillary draining lymph nodes from breast cancer patients. TCRdb ran MiXCR on the multiplex PCR reads and lists one entry per CDR3 protein. The table has fewer than 150,000 distinct CDR3 sequences, 21% seen once. Source material: axillary lymph node tissue. The origin of the receptors is a female donor with breast cancer. Some clones in this sample may be carry-over from other donors' samples.

Comments on this clonotype: A much larger clone differs from this one at a single base, so this may be a read error. J is TRBJ2-3 and V is TRBV5-6; D might be TRBD1 (6 bases). Trimming pared 0 bases from V and 0 bases from J, leaving 14 bases between. The CDR3 covers 17 residues. Germline V gives CDR1 SGHDT, CDR2 YYEEEE. The CDR3 is CASSLDSGTSSTDTQYF. In DNA form, the CDR3 reads TGTGCCAGCAGCTTGGACTCAGGGACATCTAGCACAGATACGCAGTATTTT.

At least ten counts were recorded for this clonotype. This sequence joins TRBV2 and TRBJ1-3; D is possibly TRBD1 (5 bases). The germline CDR1 and CDR2 sequences are SNHLY and FYNNEI. CDR3 length: 14 amino acids. V dropped 5 bases and J dropped 2 bases, with 10 bases sitting between them. The CDR3 reads CASSLGQTGNTIYF. CDR3 DNA sequence: TGTGCCAGCAGTTTGGGGCAGACTGGAAACACCATATATTTT.

Ten or more counts support this clonotype. Here the CDR3 reads CASADYEQYF. Written as DNA, the CDR3 is TGTGCCAGCGCAGACTACGAGCAGTACTTC. The chain uses TRBV2 and TRBJ2-7; D remains ambiguous. The CDR3 covers 10 residues. The germline V and J ends were trimmed by 8 bases and 3 bases, with 5 bases remaining between them. The germline gives CDR1 SNHLY, CDR2 FYNNEI. Looking up the rest from reference TRBV2 and TRBJ2-7 gives the full variable domain: EPEVTQTPSHQVTQMGQEVILRCVPISNHLYFYWYRQILGQKVEFLVSFYNNEISEKSEIFDDQFSVERPDGSNFTLKIRSTKLEDSAMYFCASADYEQYFGPGTRLTVT.

Regarding this clonotype: This may arise from a read error, as a much more abundant clone is one base away. The J gene is TRBJ2-1, the V gene TRBV12-3 or TRBV12-4, with 9 bases lining up with TRBD2. The CDR3 is made up of 18 amino acids. Written as DNA, the CDR3 is TGTGCCGGCAGTACCCCCGATAGCGGGGGTCCCTCCTACAATGAGCAGTTCTTC. It codes for CAGSTPDSGGPSYNEQFF.

Turning to this clonotype: A much larger clone differs from this one at a single base, so this may be a read error. The chain couples TRBV11-3 to TRBJ2-3, with D perhaps matching TRBD2 (6 bases). The V gene's germline CDR1 is SGHNT and CDR2 YENEEA. The CDR3 runs 16 residues. In DNA, the CDR3 is TGTGCCAGCAGTCTTGGAGGGCCGGTCGGAACAGGTACGCAGTATTTT. This codes for CASSLGGPVGTGTQYF. The full variable domain, rest sourced from reference TRBV11-3 and TRBJ2-3, is EAGVVQSPRYKIIEKKQPVAFWCNPISGHNTLYWYLQNLGQGPELLIRYENEEAVDDSQLPKDRFSAERLKGVDSTLKIQPAELGDSAVYLCASSLGGPVGTGTQYFGPGTRLTVL.

On this clonotype: With a much larger clone just one base away, this may be a read error. J is TRBJ2-1 and V is TRBV19; no definite D call. The CDR3 has 16 amino acids. Trimming removed 1 base at V and 7 bases at J, with 17 bases between. Per germline, CDR1 LNHDA and CDR2 SQIVND (reference sequence). CDR3 DNA: TGTGCCAGTAGTATAGCCCGGGTGGCTCCTCGAAATGAGCAGTTCTTC. Translation gives CASSIARVAPRNEQFF.

With regard to this clonotype: Possible read error: a much larger clone is one base away. No conserved phenylalanine or tryptophan is present at the end of the CDR3, so a read error is the likely explanation. V and J are TRBV25-1 and TRBJ1-4; D is unresolved. The V gene's germline CDR1 is MGHDK and CDR2 SYGVNS. CDR3 length: 15 amino acids. The V gene lost 3 bases and the J gene lost 0 bases, with 8 bases spanning the gap. CDR3 sequence reads: CASSDPQPTNEKLFL. Written as DNA, the CDR3 is TGTGCCAGCAGTGACCCACAGCCAACTAATGAAAAACTGTTTCTT.

In the case of this clonotype: This may arise from a read error, as a much more abundant clone is one base away. V usage is TRBV10-2 and J usage is TRBJ2-7; 7 bases align to TRBD2. CDR1 and CDR2 (germline): WSHSY, SAAADI. The CDR3 sequence is 12 residues long. The DNA of the CDR3 is TGCGCCAGCAGTGAGCGGGACTACGAGCAGCACTTC. As protein: CASSERDYEQHF.

The rearrangement links TRBV3-1 to TRBJ2-1, with 7 nucleotides matching TRBD1. Trimming cost V 1 base and J 0 bases; bases outside gene matches: 9. The CDR3 contains 18 residues. The germline CDR1 and CDR2 sequences are LGHDT and YNNKEL (reference sequence). The CDR3 sequence is CASSQGRKGQSSYNEQFF. In nucleotides, the CDR3 is TGTGCCAGCAGCCAAGGGAGAAAGGGACAGAGCTCCTACAATGAGCAGTTCTTC.

This clonotype was seen at least ten times. V is TRBV20-1 and J is TRBJ2-3, with TRBD1 matching 7 bases. The trim removed 4 bases at V and 2 bases at J, leaving 6 bases unmatched. This CDR3 contains 14 residues. Germline CDR1 reads DFQATT; CDR2 reads SNEGSKA (reference sequence). CDR3 sequence reads: CSATQGSHTDTQYF. In nucleotides, the CDR3 is TGCAGTGCTACACAGGGGAGTCACACAGATACGCAGTATTTT.

This clonotype was detected ten times or more. The V gene is TRBV5-1, the J gene TRBJ2-2; no firm D call. Trimming removed 4 bases from V and 0 bases from J, with 10 bases in between. The germline V gene has CDR1 SGHRS and CDR2 YFSETQ. This CDR3 spans 15 amino acids. The CDR3 bases are TGCGCCAGCAGCGCGCAGACAACGAACACCGGGGAGCTGTTTTTT. Residues: CASSAQTTNTGELFF.

This clonotype was detected many times. V usage is TRBV15 and J usage is TRBJ1-2; TRBD1 is a possible D gene (6 bases). Deletions cut 3 bases from V and 8 bases from J, with 19 bases between. Germline CDR1 LNHNV, CDR2 YYDKDF (reference sequence). The CDR3 sequence is 15 residues long. The CDR3 nucleotides are TGTGCCACCAGCAGCCACTGGGACACTGGACGGGGCTACACCTTC. The encoded protein is CATSSHWDTGRGYTF.

Concerning this clonotype: A much larger clone lies a single base off, so this may be a read error. This chain joins TRBV10-3 and TRBJ2-6; D perhaps matches TRBD1 (5 bases). This CDR3 contains 15 residues. Germline V lookup: CDR1 ENHRY, CDR2 SYGVKD. The CDR3 DNA is TGTGCCATCAGTAGACGGAACTCTGGGGCCGACGTCCTGACTTTC. It encodes CAISRRNSGADVLTF.

CDR3 residues: CASSPYPGRRISNQPQHF. CDR3 bases: TGTGCCAGCAGTCCCTACCCAGGCCGGCGTATTAGCAATCAGCCCCAGCATTTT. J is TRBJ1-5 and V is TRBV27; no clear D. CDR3 length equals 18 residues. Trimming took off 5 bases at V and 0 bases at J, with 20 bases between the two ends. Germline CDR1 is MNHEY and CDR2 is SMNVEV (reference sequence).

The sample holds many counts of this clonotype. The J gene is TRBJ2-1, the V gene TRBV12-3 or TRBV12-4, with 8 bases matching TRBD2. With V trimmed by 4 bases and J by 5 bases, 7 bases remained unmatched. The CDR3 totals 15 residues. The CDR3 nucleotides read TGTGCCAGCAGTTATATCGCGGGAGGCAACAATGAGCAGTTCTTC. This sequence encodes CASSYIAGGNNEQFF.